The T cell receptor beta chain under discussion was sequenced for a study of cytomegalovirus exposure and HLA in healthy donors. Study-wide results and caveats: Among immune exposure information, only CMV serostatus was available.

Amplification used 60 Vbeta primers and 13 Jbeta primers. Profiling relied on immunoSEQ multiplex PCR, and the TCRdb table lists in-frame clones only, not all of them. The sample has some 100,000 clones, about three quarters seen once. About this clone itself: The antigen is not known.

Specimen: PBMCs. This clonotype was obtained from a woman aged 35 to 49 in good health and CMV-seropositive.

CDR3 DNA sequence: TGTGCCACCAGCAGGCAGGGGACCCACACTGAAGCTTTCTTT. It specifies CATSRQGTHTEAFF. The chain joins TRBV15 to TRBJ1-1, with D possibly being TRBD1 (6 bases). The CDR3 extends over 14 amino acids. Germline V gives CDR1 LNHNV, CDR2 YYDKDF (reference sequence). Trimming pared 3 bases from V and 3 bases from J, leaving 11 bases between.